The clone carrying this T cell receptor (beta chain) was observed a single time. The J segment lost 8 bases and the V segment lost 5 bases, leaving 25 bases of the junction unmatched. There are 20 residues in the CDR3. In germline, CDR1 is SGHNT, CDR2 YYREEE (reference sequence). This sample stems from a study of blood T cell repertoires in COVID-19. Clones were read by immunoSEQ multiplex PCR, and TCRdb kept only the in-frame ones, dropping some. The table records some 190,000 clones, roughly 86% of them present only once. V and J are TRBV5-4 and TRBJ2-1, with TRBD2 matching 10 bases. The source of this sequence is a man in his forties or fifties with acute COVID-19. The sample taken for sequencing was PBMCs or T cells enriched from blood (not recorded which). CDR3 sequence reads: CASSLGRMSIVLAGRDEQFF. CDR3 DNA: TGTGCCAGCAGTTTAGGCAGGATGTCGATAGTACTAGCGGGACGGGATGAGCAGTTCTTC. The full variable domain, its missing parts supplied by reference TRBV5-4 and TRBJ2-1, is ETGVTQSPTHLIKTRGQQVTLRCSSQSGHNTVSWYQQALGQGPQFIFQYYREEENGRGNFPPRFSGLQFPNYSSELNVNALELDDSALYLCASSLGRMSIVLAGRDEQFFGPGTRLTVL.